This TCR beta chain was captured in a study of shared clonotypes between healthy human individuals. On the study more broadly: Researchers assigned three CD4 naive, three CD4 memory, two CD8 naive and one CD8 memory plate to each donor.

With respect to this clone: What it binds is unknown.

Study-level findings and limits: Depth was large, yet rarefaction showed that sorted-subset sequencing was incomplete. The sharing of approximately 5.1% of naive CD4 clonotypes was seen across several donors.

Clones were read by immunoSEQ multiplex PCR, and TCRdb kept only the in-frame ones, dropping some. The table records some 1,100,000 clones, around three quarters of them present only once. CD4+ cells were split into CD45RA+ naive and CD45RA-negative memory subsets. V dropped 3 bases and J dropped 1 base, with 9 bases sitting between them. This CDR3 has 14 residues. Germline V gene lookup returns CDR1 MNHEY and CDR2 SMNVEV (reference sequence). Sequenced sample: memory CD4+ T cells from PBMCs. Subset of the sample: CD45RA-negative fraction. The genes are TRBV27 and TRBJ1-1; perhaps TRBD1 as D (6 bases). The sequence was obtained from a man aged 18 to 30 in good health. Some clones in this sample may be carry-over from other donors' samples. The CDR3 DNA sequence: TGTGCCAGCAGTTTGACAGGATGGAACACTGAAGCTTTCTTT. Translated, it gives CASSLTGWNTEAFF.